This T cell receptor beta chain was sequenced in a study of cytomegalovirus exposure and HLA in healthy donors. Healthy people donating bone marrow made up the donors. Findings and limits, study-wide: The presence/absence work took it that sequencing depth was about the same across donors. Immune exposure information available was restricted to CMV serostatus. Being productive about 90% or about 30% of the time was typical of most TCR beta V segments in an earlier analysis.

A remark on this clone: Antigen specificity is unknown.

The V gene's germline CDR1 is GTSNPN and CDR2 SVGIG (reference sequence). Deletions cut 0 bases from V and 7 bases from J, with 18 bases between. The CDR3 covers 15 residues. A multiplex PCR was run with 60 Vbeta primers and 13 Jbeta primers. The method was immunoSEQ multiplex PCR; TCRdb's version includes in-frame clones alone and lacks a portion of them. The data hold roughly 190,000 clones, with approximately 82% observed a single time. This clonotype originated in a woman aged 45-65 years in good health and CMV-seropositive. J is TRBJ1-2 and V is TRBV30; D possibly corresponds to TRBD1 (5 bases). Source material: PBMCs. The CDR3 nucleotides are TGTGCCTGGAGTGTACGCGCCGGGGGATTTGGTGGCTACACCTTC. Its translation is CAWSVRAGGFGGYTF.